This is a list of T cell receptor beta chains from one sample in a study of blood T cells in healthy people across ages. MiXCR, applied by TCRdb to the 5' RACE reads, yields one record per CDR3 protein. The sample includes 1.4 million or so distinct CDR3 sequences, 40% to 45% of them seen just once. Sequencing was carried out using blood. These receptors were collected from a woman aged 18-29 years in good health. Both conserved end residues are part of each CDR3. A D gene is named only where the DNA matches it firmly. The size entry is marked missing in some rows and otherwise reads once, few, many or a size class.

d_call: NA
v_call: TRBV12-5
clone_size: NA
j_call: TRBJ2-7
cdr3_nt: TGTGCTAGTGGTTTTTCCGCCGGGAGCTACTCCTACAATGAGCAGTACTTC
cdr3_aa: CASGFSAGSYSYNEQYF

d_call: TRBD1
v_call: TRBV14
clone_size: NA
j_call: TRBJ2-7
cdr3_nt: TGTGCCAGCAGCCCTTGGACAGGGATTGGGGAGCAGTACTTC
cdr3_aa: CASSPWTGIGEQYF

d_call: NA
v_call: TRBV5-1
clone_size: few
j_call: TRBJ2-3
cdr3_nt: TGCGCCAGCACCTATACAGGGAAGGTCACAGATACGCAGTATTTT
cdr3_aa: CASTYTGKVTDTQYF

d_call: NA
v_call: TRBV9
clone_size: NA
j_call: TRBJ1-1
cdr3_nt: TGTGCCAGCAGCAAGGCTGGACGGTCGAACACTGAAGCTTTCTTT
cdr3_aa: CASSKAGRSNTEAFF

d_call: NA
v_call: TRBV4-1
clone_size: NA
j_call: TRBJ1-3
cdr3_nt: TGCGCCAGCAGCCAAGGGATAGCCGCTGGAAACACCATATATTTT
cdr3_aa: CASSQGIAAGNTIYF

d_call: NA
v_call: TRBV7-2
clone_size: few
j_call: TRBJ1-2
cdr3_nt: TGTGCCAGCAGCTTCAGCCCGGGGGGCAGAGCTAACTATGGCTACACCTTC
cdr3_aa: CASSFSPGGRANYGYTF

d_call: NA
v_call: TRBV4-1
clone_size: NA
j_call: TRBJ1-2
cdr3_nt: TGCGCCAGCAGCCAAGATATGGTCGGGTCCGGCTACACCTTC
cdr3_aa: CASSQDMVGSGYTF

d_call: NA
v_call: TRBV7-9
clone_size: NA
j_call: TRBJ1-2
cdr3_nt: TGTGCCAGCAGCGCCCCGTTGGGGAGGCGAGATGGCTACACCTTC
cdr3_aa: CASSAPLGRRDGYTF

d_call: NA
v_call: TRBV2
clone_size: few
j_call: TRBJ1-3
cdr3_nt: TGTGCCAGCAGTGAAGATCTCGTGACTTATAGCTCTGGAAACACCATATATTTT
cdr3_aa: CASSEDLVTYSSGNTIYF

d_call: NA
v_call: TRBV6-2/TRBV6-3
clone_size: NA
j_call: TRBJ1-2
cdr3_nt: TGTGCCAGCAGGATCCTCGCTACCAGGGCCTATGGCTACACCTTC
cdr3_aa: CASRILATRAYGYTF

d_call: NA
v_call: TRBV7-2
clone_size: once
j_call: TRBJ2-3
cdr3_nt: TGTGCCAGCAGCTTAGCTGGACACGGAGTAGATACGCAGTATTTT
cdr3_aa: CASSLAGHGVDTQYF

d_call: TRBD1
v_call: TRBV28
clone_size: NA
j_call: TRBJ1-3
cdr3_nt: TGTGCCAGCAGTCCTGGACAGGACTCTGGAAACACCATATATTTT
cdr3_aa: CASSPGQDSGNTIYF

d_call: NA
v_call: TRBV3-1
clone_size: few
j_call: TRBJ2-1
cdr3_nt: TGTGCCAGCAGCCATGTAGGGAGGAATGAGCAGTTCTTC
cdr3_aa: CASSHVGRNEQFF

d_call: NA
v_call: TRBV4-3
clone_size: NA
j_call: TRBJ2-7
cdr3_nt: TGCGCCAGCAGCCCGGGACGGTCGGGCTCCTACGAGCAGTACTTC
cdr3_aa: CASSPGRSGSYEQYF

d_call: NA
v_call: TRBV9
clone_size: NA
j_call: TRBJ2-6
cdr3_nt: TGTGCCAGCAGCGTTCGGTTGGCTGGGGCCAACGTCCTGACTTTC
cdr3_aa: CASSVRLAGANVLTF

d_call: NA
v_call: TRBV4-2
clone_size: NA
j_call: TRBJ2-5
cdr3_nt: TGTGCCAGCAGCCAAGAGGGCTTCCAAGAGACCCAGTACTTC
cdr3_aa: CASSQEGFQETQYF

d_call: NA
v_call: TRBV18
clone_size: many
j_call: TRBJ2-5
cdr3_nt: TGTGCCAGCTCACCAAGGCAAGAGACCCAGTACTTC
cdr3_aa: CASSPRQETQYF

d_call: NA
v_call: TRBV4-1
clone_size: few
j_call: TRBJ2-2
cdr3_nt: TGCGCCAGCAGCCAAGTAAAGTACAGCTATACGAACACCGGGGAGCTGTTTTTT
cdr3_aa: CASSQVKYSYTNTGELFF

d_call: TRBD1
v_call: TRBV4-1
clone_size: once
j_call: TRBJ2-7
cdr3_nt: TGCGCCAGCAGCCATACGGACAGGGCATACGGTGAGCAGTACTTC
cdr3_aa: CASSHTDRAYGEQYF

d_call: NA
v_call: TRBV14
clone_size: NA
j_call: TRBJ1-1
cdr3_nt: TGTGCCAGCAGACCTGCACGGGGGGGAAGGCGCACTGAAGCTTTCTTT
cdr3_aa: CASRPARGGRRTEAFF

d_call: NA
v_call: TRBV20-1
clone_size: NA
j_call: TRBJ2-2
cdr3_nt: TGCAGTGCTCATATTGGGGTCACCGGGGAGCTGTTTTTT
cdr3_aa: CSAHIGVTGELFF

d_call: NA
v_call: TRBV27
clone_size: few
j_call: TRBJ2-1
cdr3_nt: TGTGCCAGCAGTTTATACAGGTACAATGAGCAGTTCTTC
cdr3_aa: CASSLYRYNEQFF

d_call: TRBD2
v_call: TRBV27
clone_size: NA
j_call: TRBJ2-5
cdr3_nt: TGTGCCAGCAGTTTATCGCGGGAGGTTCCAGAGACCCAGTACTTC
cdr3_aa: CASSLSREVPETQYF

d_call: NA
v_call: TRBV29-1
clone_size: NA
j_call: TRBJ2-1
cdr3_nt: TGCAGCGTATCGGACTATTTAAGCTCCTACAATGAGCAGTTCTTC
cdr3_aa: CSVSDYLSSYNEQFF

d_call: NA
v_call: TRBV5-5
clone_size: NA
j_call: TRBJ1-1
cdr3_nt: TGTGCCAGCACGTTTGGCCCTCGAGAGGTGGATAGAGCTGAAGCTTTCTTT
cdr3_aa: CASTFGPREVDRAEAFF

d_call: NA
v_call: TRBV20-1
clone_size: NA
j_call: TRBJ1-4
cdr3_nt: TGCAGTGCTAGAGGGGCAGCTAATGAAAAACTGTTTTTT
cdr3_aa: CSARGAANEKLFF

d_call: TRBD2
v_call: TRBV7-8
clone_size: NA
j_call: TRBJ2-5
cdr3_nt: TGTGCCAGCAGCATAGGACTAGCGGGAGTAGAGACCCAGTACTTC
cdr3_aa: CASSIGLAGVETQYF

d_call: NA
v_call: TRBV6-6
clone_size: NA
j_call: TRBJ1-5
cdr3_nt: TGTGCCAGCAGGAGGGCAGCCGACTCCCTCAATCAGCCCCAGCATTTT
cdr3_aa: CASRRAADSLNQPQHF

d_call: NA
v_call: TRBV5-1
clone_size: NA
j_call: TRBJ2-7
cdr3_nt: TGCGCCAGCACTAAGGACAGTGCAGCCTACAATGAGCAGTACTTC
cdr3_aa: CASTKDSAAYNEQYF

d_call: NA
v_call: TRBV4-3
clone_size: few
j_call: TRBJ2-7
cdr3_nt: TGCGCCAGCAGCCAAGATTCCGCCAGACCAGCCTACGAGCAGTACTTC
cdr3_aa: CASSQDSARPAYEQYF

d_call: TRBD1
v_call: TRBV6-5
clone_size: NA
j_call: TRBJ2-4
cdr3_nt: TGTGCCAGCACCCGACAGGGGGTGGGGGAGTACTTC
cdr3_aa: CASTRQGVGEYF

d_call: TRBD2
v_call: TRBV9
clone_size: NA
j_call: TRBJ2-3
cdr3_nt: TGTGCCAGCAGCCAGCGGGGCTTTAGCACAGATACGCAGTATTTT
cdr3_aa: CASSQRGFSTDTQYF

d_call: TRBD2
v_call: TRBV29-1
clone_size: NA
j_call: TRBJ2-3
cdr3_nt: TGCAGCGTTGACTTGGGACTAGTCCCTACAGATACGCAGTATTTT
cdr3_aa: CSVDLGLVPTDTQYF

d_call: NA
v_call: TRBV20-1
clone_size: many
j_call: TRBJ1-1
cdr3_nt: TGCAGTGCTAGAGATCCGTCGAACACTGAAGCTTTCTTT
cdr3_aa: CSARDPSNTEAFF

d_call: TRBD2
v_call: TRBV20-1
clone_size: few
j_call: TRBJ2-1
cdr3_nt: TGCAGTGCAGGAAGTGCGACTAGCGGGAGCTACAATGAGCAGTTCTTC
cdr3_aa: CSAGSATSGSYNEQFF

d_call: NA
v_call: TRBV5-1
clone_size: few
j_call: TRBJ2-1
cdr3_nt: TGCGCCAGCAGCTTAAGAACGGGAACCTACAATGAGCAGTTCTTC
cdr3_aa: CASSLRTGTYNEQFF

d_call: TRBD1
v_call: TRBV4-3
clone_size: NA
j_call: TRBJ1-1
cdr3_nt: TGCGCCAGCAGCCTGAGGTGGGACAGGGGGGCCACTGAAGCTTTCTTT
cdr3_aa: CASSLRWDRGATEAFF

d_call: NA
v_call: TRBV5-1
clone_size: NA
j_call: TRBJ1-6
cdr3_nt: TGCGCCAGCAGCTTGGACACACCCGTTAATTCACCCCTCCACTTT
cdr3_aa: CASSLDTPVNSPLHF

d_call: NA
v_call: TRBV5-1
clone_size: NA
j_call: TRBJ2-5
cdr3_nt: TGCGCCAGCAGCTTGCCGGGCAGGGGTTCGATGGAGACCCAGTACTTC
cdr3_aa: CASSLPGRGSMETQYF

d_call: NA
v_call: TRBV20-1
clone_size: few
j_call: TRBJ2-7
cdr3_nt: TGCAGTGCGAATCTGAGGGACAAATCCCCCTACGAGCAGTACTTC
cdr3_aa: CSANLRDKSPYEQYF

d_call: NA
v_call: TRBV7-7
clone_size: few
j_call: TRBJ2-5
cdr3_nt: TGTGCTAGCAGCTTAGGGGCAGGGGTTGTAGAGACCCAGTACTTC
cdr3_aa: CASSLGAGVVETQYF

d_call: NA
v_call: TRBV12-3/TRBV12-4
clone_size: NA
j_call: TRBJ1-5
cdr3_nt: TGTGCCAGCAGTTCCAGTCTTCGGGAGAATCAGCCCCAGCATTTT
cdr3_aa: CASSSSLRENQPQHF

d_call: TRBD1
v_call: TRBV7-2
clone_size: NA
j_call: TRBJ2-5
cdr3_nt: TGTGCCAGCAGCTTGATCTCAGGGGGCTATCGGGAGACCCAGTACTTC
cdr3_aa: CASSLISGGYRETQYF

d_call: NA
v_call: TRBV10-1
clone_size: many
j_call: TRBJ2-7
cdr3_nt: TGCGCCAGCAGTCCTCTAGGGGAGGAGGCGGACGAGCAGTACTTC
cdr3_aa: CASSPLGEEADEQYF

d_call: NA
v_call: TRBV7-2
clone_size: NA
j_call: TRBJ2-3
cdr3_nt: TGTGCCAGCAGCACACCCAATACAGATACGCAGTATTTT
cdr3_aa: CASSTPNTDTQYF

d_call: NA
v_call: TRBV12-3/TRBV12-4
clone_size: few
j_call: TRBJ1-2
cdr3_nt: TGTGCCAGCAGTGTCAGCGGGACCTATGGCTACACCTTC
cdr3_aa: CASSVSGTYGYTF

d_call: TRBD2
v_call: TRBV7-2
clone_size: NA
j_call: TRBJ2-7
cdr3_nt: TGTGCCAGCAGCATCAGCGGGGGGTTCGAGCAGTACTTC
cdr3_aa: CASSISGGFEQYF

d_call: NA
v_call: TRBV12-3/TRBV12-4
clone_size: NA
j_call: TRBJ2-2
cdr3_nt: TGTGCCAGCAGGAAGACAGACCCGAACACCGGGGAGCTGTTTTTT
cdr3_aa: CASRKTDPNTGELFF

d_call: NA
v_call: TRBV7-9
clone_size: NA
j_call: TRBJ2-1
cdr3_nt: TGTGCCAGCAGCTTACGGAGTGCCTACAATGAGCAGTTCTTC
cdr3_aa: CASSLRSAYNEQFF

d_call: NA
v_call: TRBV25-1
clone_size: few
j_call: TRBJ1-6
cdr3_nt: TGTGCCAGCAGTGCAACTAATTATTCACCCCTCCACTTT
cdr3_aa: CASSATNYSPLHF

d_call: NA
v_call: TRBV2
clone_size: NA
j_call: TRBJ2-3
cdr3_nt: TGTGCCAGCGGCACCGGTCAGTGGGGCACAGATACGCAGTATTTT
cdr3_aa: CASGTGQWGTDTQYF

d_call: TRBD1
v_call: TRBV7-9
clone_size: NA
j_call: TRBJ2-5
cdr3_nt: TGTGCCAGCAGCTTAGAGCGACAGGGTGGAGAGACCCAGTACTTC
cdr3_aa: CASSLERQGGETQYF

d_call: NA
v_call: TRBV9
clone_size: NA
j_call: TRBJ2-7
cdr3_nt: TGTGCCAGCAGCGAAGGATGGGGTCAGGGGGGTCCGTATGAGCAGTACTTC
cdr3_aa: CASSEGWGQGGPYEQYF

d_call: NA
v_call: TRBV5-1
clone_size: NA
j_call: TRBJ2-3
cdr3_nt: TGCGCCAGCAGGCCGCAGGCTCCTAGCACAGATACGCAGTATTTT
cdr3_aa: CASRPQAPSTDTQYF

d_call: NA
v_call: TRBV4-3
clone_size: few
j_call: TRBJ2-7
cdr3_nt: TGCGCCAGCAGCCAAGAATATGTGGAGCGGTCGAGATCCGAGCAGTACTTC
cdr3_aa: CASSQEYVERSRSEQYF

d_call: NA
v_call: TRBV5-1
clone_size: NA
j_call: TRBJ2-5
cdr3_nt: TGCGCCAGCAGCTCCATGGACAGCCAAGAGACCCAGTACTTC
cdr3_aa: CASSSMDSQETQYF

d_call: TRBD2
v_call: TRBV27
clone_size: NA
j_call: TRBJ2-1
cdr3_nt: TGTGCCAGCAGTCGACTAGCGGGAGTAGCCAATGAGCAGTTCTTC
cdr3_aa: CASSRLAGVANEQFF

d_call: NA
v_call: TRBV28
clone_size: NA
j_call: TRBJ2-5
cdr3_nt: TGTGCCAGCAGTTTCCCTGGTGCCAGGAGGGAGACCCAGTACTTC
cdr3_aa: CASSFPGARRETQYF

d_call: TRBD1
v_call: TRBV10-3
clone_size: few
j_call: TRBJ2-5
cdr3_nt: TGTGCCATCAGCGGGACAGGCCAAGAGACCCAGTACTTC
cdr3_aa: CAISGTGQETQYF